This entry describes one T cell receptor beta chain. Its antigen remains unknown. These data come from a study of cytomegalovirus exposure and HLA in healthy donors. Study in general: Early released data had approximately 86 million unique TCRs, all coming from HLA-typed donors. Study results and limitations: Excluded were some V segments that proved indistinguishable, including TRBV6-2 and TRBV6-3. No immune exposure information besides CMV serostatus was available.

Losses at the gene ends were 6 bases for V and 2 bases for J; bases not matched to a gene: 6. Germline V gene lookup returns CDR1 SNHLY and CDR2 FYNNEI. The length of the CDR3 is 14 residues. Both 60 Vbeta primers and 13 Jbeta primers went into the PCR. Libraries were prepared by immunoSEQ multiplex PCR; TCRdb keeps only in-frame clonotypes and omits some of them. This table holds about 37,000 clones. This TCR was sampled from a human donor in good health. V usage is TRBV2 and J usage is TRBJ1-2; TRBD1 matches at 7 bases. The sample was PBMCs. Written as DNA, the CDR3 is TGTGCCAGCAGGATGACAGGGCCCAACTATGGCTACACCTTC. Residues: CASRMTGPNYGYTF.